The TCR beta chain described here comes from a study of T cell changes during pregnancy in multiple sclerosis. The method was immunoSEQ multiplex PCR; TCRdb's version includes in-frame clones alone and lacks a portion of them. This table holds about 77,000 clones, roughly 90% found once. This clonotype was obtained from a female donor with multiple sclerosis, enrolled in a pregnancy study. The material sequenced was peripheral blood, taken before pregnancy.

CDR3 sequence reads: CATSRDYHSGNEQFF. The CDR3 bases are TGTGCCACCAGCAGAGATTATCACAGTGGCAATGAGCAGTTCTTC. The chain joins TRBV15 to TRBJ2-1; D gene ambiguous. This CDR3 has 15 residues. Germline V CDR1 and CDR2: LNHNV, YYDKDF (reference sequence). Trimming pared 0 bases from V and 6 bases from J, leaving 12 bases between.